The rows below give T cell receptor beta chains drawn from one sample of a study of cytomegalovirus exposure and HLA in healthy donors. TCRdb's table, derived via immunoSEQ multiplex PCR, lists solely in-frame clones and lacks some. The sample carries 80,000 to 100,000 clones, more than 70% recorded once. Sequencing used PBMCs. The source is a man between 18 and 35 years old in good health and CMV-seropositive. Both conserved end residues are part of each CDR3. Clone size appears in some rows only: once, few, many, or a class for an expanded clone.

TRBV6-8,TRBJ2-7,NA,CASSRRDRVGYEQYF
TRBV29-1,TRBJ1-2,NA,CSVGFRLANYGYTF
TRBV27,TRBJ1-6,once,CASSPDGSSYNSPLHF
TRBV6-5,TRBJ2-1,few,CASSYTTGGNEQFF
TRBV28,TRBJ2-3,NA,CASSGQGPRTDTQYF
TRBV5-1,TRBJ2-1,NA,CASSPLGTGGREQFF
TRBV5-4,TRBJ2-3,once,CASSSSITSGGGPSTDTQYF
TRBV6-4,TRBJ2-3,many,CASSVAGGTDTQYF
TRBV6-5,TRBJ1-4,NA,CASSQKDRVKEKLFF
TRBV9,TRBJ2-2,NA,CASSAEQGTGELFF
TRBV5-1,TRBJ1-2,NA,CASSPTGDGYTF
TRBV5-6,TRBJ1-2,NA,CASSGTRAGTLYGYTF
TRBV5-1,TRBJ1-1,NA,CASRVTGVGNTEAFF
TRBV5-1,TRBJ2-3,NA,CASRARGQSTDTQYF
TRBV4-1,TRBJ2-1,NA,CASSRDLTGGYNEQFF
TRBV19,TRBJ2-5,NA,CASRVIAGGQETQYF
TRBV10-2,TRBJ1-1,NA,CASSEPGQGSGAFF
TRBV28,TRBJ1-1,NA,CASSFGDRGNAEAFF
TRBV10-3,TRBJ1-2,once,CAISESTGINGYTF
TRBV5-4,TRBJ2-7,NA,CASSPIEMGAPSNF
TRBV6-1,TRBJ1-1,NA,CASSAYRGAYTEAFF
TRBV10-3,TRBJ1-1,few,CAIKPQGGTEAFF
TRBV11-2,TRBJ1-2,NA,CASSLIGGQDYGYTF